The 27 T cell receptor beta chains below were found in one sample sequenced in a study of T cells in Graves' hyperthyroidism and ophthalmopathy. RNA transcripts provided the source from which TCR beta CDR3 regions were amplified. HTBI primers drove first-round RT-PCR of the TCR CDR3. Using its own MiXCR run on the multiplex PCR reads, TCRdb lists one record per CDR3 protein. Counted here are over 650,000 distinct CDR3 sequences, 45% occurring once; the ten biggest clones make up less than 9%. Material: peripheral blood or thyroid tissue (not recorded which). These receptors were taken from an adult man with Graves' disease, either hyperthyroidism or ophthalmopathy (not recorded which).

This clonotype was picked up many times. V is TRBV7-8 and J is TRBJ1-5, with unresolved D. The CDR3 covers 14 residues. V lost 4 bases, J lost 0 bases, and 7 bases lay in between. Germline V lookup: CDR1 SGHVS, CDR2 FQNEAQ. The CDR3 loop is CASSSSRSNQPQHF. In DNA form, the CDR3 reads TGTGCCAGCAGCTCCAGCCGTAGCAATCAGCCCCAGCATTTT.

This chain uses TRBV5-1 with TRBJ2-7, with TRBD1 matching 7 bases. V was clipped by 3 bases and J by 4 bases; unmatched bases: 7. This CDR3 spans 14 amino acids. The germline gives CDR1 SGHRS, CDR2 YFSETQ. The DNA for the CDR3 is TGCGCCAGCAGCTCGACAGGGCTTATTTACGAGCAGTACTTC. Translation gives CASSSTGLIYEQYF.

Here the CDR3 DNA reads TGTGCCATCAGTGAGGCCGGTCAGGCCCGCTACGAGCAGTACTTC. Translation gives CAISEAGQARYEQYF. This chain uses TRBV10-3 with TRBJ2-7; D not resolved. The germline V and J ends were trimmed by 2 bases and 3 bases, with 14 bases remaining between them. This CDR3 is 15 amino acids long. CDR1 is ENHRY, CDR2 SYGVKD, per germline.

This clonotype occurred a few times. The chain couples TRBV29-1 to TRBJ1-1, with 7 positions matching TRBD1. Unmatched junction bases numbered 9, after V lost 4 bases and J lost 4 bases. CDR1 and CDR2 from the germline V gene are SQVTM and ANQGSEA. This CDR3 has 14 residues. This CDR3 is CSVGEGARFTEAFF. In DNA form, the CDR3 reads TGCAGCGTTGGAGAGGGGGCCCGTTTCACTGAAGCTTTCTTT.

This clonotype was picked up many times. One end of the junction fails to match germline, which may point to a read error. This chain connects TRBV2 to TRBJ1-2; the match to TRBD1 covers 10 bases. The CDR3 covers 13 residues. Germline assignment: CDR1 SNHLY and CDR2 FYNNEI. This CDR3 is CASSEGTGDGYTF. The CDR3 DNA follows: TGCGCCAGCAGTGAGGGGACAGGGGACGGCTACACCTTC.

The chain joins TRBV20-1 to TRBJ1-2, with TRBD1 matching 9 bases. The CDR3 consists of 13 residues. V dropped 2 bases and J dropped 7; count of bases not matched to a gene: 5. Germline CDR1 reads DFQATT; CDR2 reads SNEGSKA (reference sequence). The DNA of the CDR3 is TGCAGTGCTAGATGGGGACAGGGAAGTGGCTACACCTTC. Its translation is CSARWGQGSGYTF.

This clonotype showed up just a few times. The rearrangement links TRBV20-1 to TRBJ1-1; D may be TRBD1 (5 bases). CDR1 and CDR2 from the germline V gene are DFQATT and SNEGSKA (reference sequence). CDR3 size: 14 residues. Between the trimmed V and J ends, which lost 3 bases and 2 bases, there was a span of 13 bases. CDR3 DNA sequence: TGCAGTGCTAGGTCTGGGGCCTTAAACACTGAAGCTTTCTTT. It codes for CSARSGALNTEAFF.

Notes on this clonotype: Given a much more abundant clone one base away, this may be a read error. V is TRBV7-6 and J is TRBJ1-6; TRBD1 agrees at 7 bases. Looked up from germline, CDR1 is SGHVS and CDR2 is FNYEAQ. This CDR3 has 16 residues. CDR3 residues: CASSLQGDLYNSPFHF. CDR3 bases: TGTGCCAGCAGCTTACAGGGGGACCTCTATAATTCACCCTTCCACTTT.

This chain uses TRBV6-5 with TRBJ2-5, with TRBD2 matching 10 bases. The CDR3 runs to 15 residues. The V gene end was trimmed by 6 bases and the J gene end by 5 bases; junction bases not matched to a gene: 9. Germline CDR1 MNHEY, CDR2 SVGAGI. As DNA, the CDR3 is TGTGCCAGCAGCCAAGATCATAGCGGGGGGGAGACCCAGTACTTC. Translated, it gives CASSQDHSGGETQYF.

This clonotype appeared a few times. The chain has TRBV9 and TRBJ1-6; weak D call: TRBD1 (6 bases). CDR1 is SGDLS and CDR2 is YYNGEE in the germline V gene. V lost 3 bases, J lost 5 bases, and 18 bases lay in between. CDR3 size: 17 residues. This chain's CDR3 is CASSAGGGLLDNSPLHF. CDR3 sequence (DNA): TGTGCCAGCAGCGCCGGGGGGGGGCTACTCGATAATTCACCCCTCCACTTT. The whole variable domain, filled in from reference TRBV9 and TRBJ1-6, reads DSGVTQTPKHLITATGQRVTLRCSPRSGDLSVYWYQQSLDQGLQFLIQYYNGEERAKGNILERFSAQQFPDLHSELNLSSLELGDSALYFCASSAGGGLLDNSPLHFGNGTRLTVT.

The V call is TRBV29-1, the J call TRBJ2-5; D is unclear. Trimming took off 4 bases at V and 2 bases at J, with 5 bases between the two ends. CDR1 is SQVTM, CDR2 ANQGSEA, per germline. This CDR3 spans 11 amino acids. Here the CDR3 DNA reads TGCAGCGTTGGATGGCAAGAGACCCAGTACTTC. It specifies CSVGWQETQYF. The whole variable domain, filled in from reference TRBV29-1 and TRBJ2-5, reads SAVISQKPSRDICQRGTSLTIQCQVDSQVTMMFWYRQQPGQSLTLIATANQGSEATYESGFVIDKFPISRPNLTFSTLTVSNMSPEDSSIYLCSVGWQETQYFGPGTRLLVL.

This chain connects TRBV2 to TRBJ2-5; perhaps TRBD1 as D (5 bases). V shed 7 bases and J shed 5 bases, with 14 bases lying between them. The germline gives CDR1 SNHLY, CDR2 FYNNEI. The CDR3 covers 13 residues. The CDR3 DNA reads TGTGCCAGCACCCCCATGACAGAGGAGACCCAGTACTTC. It codes for CASTPMTEETQYF.

In this sample, this clonotype turned up many times. This chain joins TRBV11-3 and TRBJ1-4; 7 bases are a match to TRBD1. The CDR3 length is 15 residues. The germline CDR1 and CDR2 sequences are SGHNT and YENEEA. V gave up 6 bases and J gave up 3 bases; unmatched junction bases: 7. The CDR3 coding sequence is TGTGCCAGCAGACCGACAGGGTCGGCTAATGAAAAACTGTTTTTT. This codes for CASRPTGSANEKLFF. Full variable domain (rest looked up from reference TRBV11-3 and TRBJ1-4): EAGVVQSPRYKIIEKKQPVAFWCNPISGHNTLYWYLQNLGQGPELLIRYENEEAVDDSQLPKDRFSAERLKGVDSTLKIQPAELGDSAVYLCASRPTGSANEKLFFGSGTQLSVL.

This clonotype was counted a few times. V is TRBV20-1 and J is TRBJ1-5; D is undetermined. The CDR3 runs to 16 residues. Germline CDR1 reads DFQATT; CDR2 reads SNEGSKA (reference sequence). Trimming pared 2 bases from V and 0 bases from J, leaving 14 bases between. CDR3 in amino acids: CSARWVGPSSNQPQHF. The CDR3 nucleotides read TGCAGTGCTAGATGGGTCGGACCATCTAGCAATCAGCCCCAGCATTTT.

Concerning this clonotype: One base away lies a much larger clone, so this may be a sequencing read error. The rearrangement links TRBV15 to TRBJ2-5, with D possibly matching TRBD2 (6 bases). V dropped 0 bases and J dropped 3 bases, with 11 bases sitting between them. There are 15 residues in the CDR3. Germline V CDR1 and CDR2: LNHNV, YYDKDF (reference sequence). CDR3 nucleotide sequence: TGTGCCACCAGCAGAGACGTCGGAGGGGAAGAGACCCAGTACTTC. This encodes CATSRDVGGEETQYF.

Concerning this clonotype: A read error may be the cause here, since a much bigger clone is one base away. The chain carries TRBV11-2 and TRBJ2-7, with 7 positions matching TRBD2. Germline values: CDR1 SGHAT, CDR2 FQNNGV. This CDR3 contains 15 residues. The CDR3 loop is CAGSPWTSSGHEQYF. The CDR3 DNA reads TGTGCCGGCAGCCCCTGGACTAGTTCTGGCCACGAGCAGTACTTC.

The chain joins TRBV29-1 to TRBJ1-1; 9 bases are shared with TRBD1. The germline V gene encodes CDR1 SQVTM and CDR2 ANQGSEA. CDR3 length equals 13 residues. The junction had 3 bases not matched to a gene; V was cut back by 4 bases and J by 3 bases. The CDR3 reads CSVGGDRDTEAFF. The CDR3 coding sequence is TGCAGCGTTGGGGGGGACAGGGACACTGAAGCTTTCTTT. The variable domain in full, with the rest retrieved from reference TRBV29-1 and TRBJ1-1, is SAVISQKPSRDICQRGTSLTIQCQVDSQVTMMFWYRQQPGQSLTLIATANQGSEATYESGFVIDKFPISRPNLTFSTLTVSNMSPEDSSIYLCSVGGDRDTEAFFGQGTRLTVV.

Only a few counts were recorded for this clonotype. The chain is built from TRBV24-1 and TRBJ2-5; TRBD1 agrees at 10 bases. Germline assignment: CDR1 KGHDR and CDR2 SFDVKD. With 2 bases clipped from V and 9 bases from J, the junction kept 11 bases outside the gene matches. There are 16 residues in the CDR3. The CDR3 DNA is TGTGCCACCAGTGATTCGGACAGGGGGGTTCATCAGCCCCAGTACTTC. This encodes CATSDSDRGVHQPQYF.

The chain links TRBV28 to TRBJ1-3; D is uncertain. The germline V and J ends were trimmed by 8 bases and 4 bases, with 6 bases remaining between them. The germline CDR1 and CDR2 sequences are MDHEN and SYDVKM. This CDR3 is built from 11 residues. The CDR3 loop reads CASFHGNTIYF. The CDR3 DNA follows: TGTGCCAGCTTCCACGGAAACACCATATATTTT.

The chain employs TRBV7-8 and TRBJ2-5, with D perhaps being TRBD1 or TRBD2 (6 bases each). In germline, CDR1 is SGHVS, CDR2 FQNEAQ. This CDR3 has 17 residues. V lost 3 bases and J lost 5, with 22 bases in between. CDR3 nucleotides: TGTGCCAGCAGCTTGGGACCCGGCCAGGGGAGGAGCGAGACCCAGTACTTC. Its protein is CASSLGPGQGRSETQYF.

With regard to this clonotype: The CDR3 end shows no conserved phenylalanine or tryptophan, and so a read error is likely. The chain combines TRBV5-1 with TRBJ1-1, with D possibly matching TRBD1 (6 bases). Germline loops: CDR1 SGHRS, CDR2 YFSETQ. The V end was cut by 4 bases, the J end by 4 bases, with 11 bases between. The CDR3 length is 13 residues. CDR3 protein: CASSRTGSTEAFL. For the CDR3, the DNA is TGCGCCAGCAGCCGTACAGGGAGCACTGAAGCTTTCCTT.

The genes are TRBV2 and TRBJ1-5; possibly TRBD1 for D (6 bases). Germline CDR1 SNHLY, CDR2 FYNNEI. V shed 1 base and J shed 0 bases, with 10 bases lying between them. The CDR3 sequence is 16 residues long. The DNA for the CDR3 is TGTGCCAGCAGTGAAGACCGGGGACATAGCAATCAGCCCCAGCATTTT. Translated: CASSEDRGHSNQPQHF.

A few counts support this clonotype. The chain links TRBV7-9 to TRBJ2-2; 10 bases are shared with TRBD2. This CDR3 is 16 amino acids long. Germline CDR1 and CDR2: SEHNR and FQNEAQ (reference sequence). V lost 4 bases and J lost 5; bases outside the gene matches: 7. CDR3 residues: CASSWQASGSTGELFF. The CDR3 DNA reads TGTGCCAGCAGCTGGCAGGCTAGCGGGAGTACCGGGGAGCTGTTTTTT.

The chain recombines TRBV7-2 with TRBJ2-5, with no clear D. Trimming cost V 4 bases and J 4 bases, with 7 bases left between them. This CDR3 spans 12 amino acids. CDR1 is SGHTA, CDR2 FQGNSA, per germline. In DNA, the CDR3 is TGTGCCAGCAGCTCTAGAGTAGAGACCCAGTACTTC. Its translation is CASSSRVETQYF.

About this clonotype itself: Sequence at one end of the junction differs from germline and may be a read error. The V and J genes are TRBV2 and TRBJ1-5; D not certain. The CDR3 sequence is 16 residues long. Germline V gives CDR1 SNHLY, CDR2 FYNNEI. The CDR3 region is CANSEGVRLEDQHQHF. The CDR3 nucleotides are TGTGCCAACAGTGAAGGAGTAAGGCTGGAAGATCAGCACCAGCATTTT.

The count of this clonotype is one. This chain joins TRBV29-1 and TRBJ2-5; 7 nucleotides agree with TRBD2. Losses at the gene ends were 0 bases for V and 2 bases for J; bases not matched to a gene: 6. Germline assignment: CDR1 SQVTM and CDR2 ANQGSEA. This CDR3 spans 15 amino acids. DNA for the CDR3: TGCAGCGTTGAAGATGGAGCGGGGAGACAAGAGACCCAGTACTTC. Translating gives CSVEDGAGRQETQYF. The complete variable domain, with remaining parts taken from reference TRBV29-1 and TRBJ2-5, reads SAVISQKPSRDICQRGTSLTIQCQVDSQVTMMFWYRQQPGQSLTLIATANQGSEATYESGFVIDKFPISRPNLTFSTLTVSNMSPEDSSIYLCSVEDGAGRQETQYFGPGTRLLVL.

On this clonotype: A read error is possible here, since a much larger clone lies one base away. The chain is built from TRBV10-3 and TRBJ1-5; no firm D call. CDR1 and CDR2 from the germline V gene are ENHRY and SYGVKD. This CDR3 is 13 amino acids long. V was cut by 9 bases and J by 1 base, with 10 bases left in between. CDR3 protein: CAISVDSNQPQHF. CDR3 DNA sequence: TGTGCCATTTCGGTGGACAGCAATCAGCCCCAGCATTTT.